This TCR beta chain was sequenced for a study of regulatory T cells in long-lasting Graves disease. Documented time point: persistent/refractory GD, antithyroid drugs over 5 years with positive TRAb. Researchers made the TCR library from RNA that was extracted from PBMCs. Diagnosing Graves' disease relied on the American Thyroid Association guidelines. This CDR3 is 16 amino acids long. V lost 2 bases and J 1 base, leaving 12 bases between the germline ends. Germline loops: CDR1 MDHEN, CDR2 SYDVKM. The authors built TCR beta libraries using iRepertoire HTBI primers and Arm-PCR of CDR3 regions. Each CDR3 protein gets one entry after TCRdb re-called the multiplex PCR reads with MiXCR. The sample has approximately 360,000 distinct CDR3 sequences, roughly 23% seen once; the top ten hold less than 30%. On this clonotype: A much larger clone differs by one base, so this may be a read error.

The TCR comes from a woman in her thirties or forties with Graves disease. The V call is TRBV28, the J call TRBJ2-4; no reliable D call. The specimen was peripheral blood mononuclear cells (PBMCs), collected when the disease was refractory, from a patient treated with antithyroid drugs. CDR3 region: CASSLSIIGAKNIQYF. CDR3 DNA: TGTGCCAGCAGTTTAAGCATAATTGGCGCCAAAAACATTCAGTACTTC. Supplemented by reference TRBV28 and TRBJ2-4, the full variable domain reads DVKVTQSSRYLVKRTGEKVFLECVQDMDHENMFWYRQDPGLGLRLIYFSYDVKMKEKGDIPEGYSVSREKKERFSLILESASTNQTSMYLCASSLSIIGAKNIQYFGAGTRLSVL.